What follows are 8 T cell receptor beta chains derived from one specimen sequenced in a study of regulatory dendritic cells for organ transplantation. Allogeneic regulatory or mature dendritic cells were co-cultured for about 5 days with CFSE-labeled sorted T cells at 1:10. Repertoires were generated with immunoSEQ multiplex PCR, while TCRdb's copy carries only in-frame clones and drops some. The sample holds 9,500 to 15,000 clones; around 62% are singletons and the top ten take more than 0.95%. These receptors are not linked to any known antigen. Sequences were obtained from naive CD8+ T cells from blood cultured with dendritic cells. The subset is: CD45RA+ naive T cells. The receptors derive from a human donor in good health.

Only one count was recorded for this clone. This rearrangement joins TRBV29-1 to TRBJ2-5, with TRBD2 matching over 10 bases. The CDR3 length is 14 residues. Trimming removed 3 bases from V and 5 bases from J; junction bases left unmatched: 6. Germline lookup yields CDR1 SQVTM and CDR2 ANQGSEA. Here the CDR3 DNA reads TGCAGCGTTGAGAAATCGGGACTAGCGGAGACCCAGTACTTC. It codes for CSVEKSGLAETQYF.

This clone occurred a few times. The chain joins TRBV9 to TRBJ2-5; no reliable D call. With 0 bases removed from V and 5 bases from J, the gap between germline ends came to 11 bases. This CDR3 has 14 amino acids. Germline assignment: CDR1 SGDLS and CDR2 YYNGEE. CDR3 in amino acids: CASSVEPGGETQYF. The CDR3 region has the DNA TGTGCCAGCAGCGTAGAGCCCGGCGGTGAGACCCAGTACTTC.

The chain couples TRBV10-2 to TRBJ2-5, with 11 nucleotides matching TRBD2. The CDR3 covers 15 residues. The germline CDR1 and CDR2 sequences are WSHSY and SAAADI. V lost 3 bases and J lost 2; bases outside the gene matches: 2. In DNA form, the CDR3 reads TGCGCCAGCAGTGACAGACTAGCGGGACAAGAGACCCAGTACTTC. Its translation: CASSDRLAGQETQYF.

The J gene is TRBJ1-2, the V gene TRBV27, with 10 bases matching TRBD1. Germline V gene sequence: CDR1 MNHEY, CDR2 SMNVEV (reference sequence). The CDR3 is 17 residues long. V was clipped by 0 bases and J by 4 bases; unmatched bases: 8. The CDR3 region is CASSLSAGTGAAYGYTF. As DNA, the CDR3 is TGTGCCAGCAGTTTATCGGCCGGGACAGGGGCTGCCTATGGCTACACCTTC.

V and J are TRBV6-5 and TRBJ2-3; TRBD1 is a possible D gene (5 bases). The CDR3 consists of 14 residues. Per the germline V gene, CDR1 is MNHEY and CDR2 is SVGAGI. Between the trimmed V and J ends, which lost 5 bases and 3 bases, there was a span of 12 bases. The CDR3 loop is CASSLRALTDTQYF. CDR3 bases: TGTGCCAGCAGTCTCAGGGCTTTGACAGATACGCAGTATTTT.

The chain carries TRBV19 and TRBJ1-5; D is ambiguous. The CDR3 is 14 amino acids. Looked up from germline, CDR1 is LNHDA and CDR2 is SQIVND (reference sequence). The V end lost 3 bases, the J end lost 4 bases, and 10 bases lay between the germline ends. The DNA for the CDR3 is TGTGCCAGTAGTATCGCGGCACCTAATCAGCCCCAGCATTTT. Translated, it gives CASSIAAPNQPQHF. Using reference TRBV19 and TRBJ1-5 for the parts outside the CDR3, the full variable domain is DGGITQSPKYLFRKEGQNVTLSCEQNLNHDAMYWYRQDPGQGLRLIYYSQIVNDFQKGDIAEGYSVSREKKESFPLTVTSAQKNPTAFYLCASSIAAPNQPQHFGDGTRLSIL.

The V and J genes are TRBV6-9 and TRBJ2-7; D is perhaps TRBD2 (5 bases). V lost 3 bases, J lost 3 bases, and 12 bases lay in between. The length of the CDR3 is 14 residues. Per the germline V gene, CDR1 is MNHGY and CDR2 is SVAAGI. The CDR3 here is CASSYYGVNYEQYF. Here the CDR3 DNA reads TGTGCCAGCAGTTACTACGGGGTAAACTACGAGCAGTACTTC.

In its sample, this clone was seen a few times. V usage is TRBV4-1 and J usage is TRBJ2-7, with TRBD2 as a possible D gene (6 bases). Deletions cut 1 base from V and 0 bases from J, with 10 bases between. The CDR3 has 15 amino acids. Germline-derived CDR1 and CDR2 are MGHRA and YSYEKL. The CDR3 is CASSQGRAASYEQYF. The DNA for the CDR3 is TGCGCCAGCAGCCAAGGGAGGGCCGCCTCCTACGAGCAGTACTTC.